The 28 T cell receptor beta chains given below trace back to one sample, sequenced in a study of blood T cell repertoires in COVID-19. Libraries were prepared by immunoSEQ multiplex PCR; TCRdb keeps only in-frame clonotypes and omits some of them. The table includes 210,000 or so clones, approximately 88% detected once. Specimen: PBMCs or T cells enriched from blood (not recorded which). These receptors were obtained from a woman aged 25 to 39 who had been exposed to COVID-19.

This chain uses TRBV5-6 with TRBJ2-1; D is uncertain. Trimming removed 0 bases at V and 6 bases at J, with 7 bases between. The CDR3 totals 13 residues. CDR1 is SGHDT, CDR2 YYEEEE, per germline. The CDR3 reads CASSLAEFNEQFF. Written as DNA, the CDR3 is TGTGCCAGCAGCTTGGCCGAGTTCAATGAGCAGTTCTTC.

This clone is a singleton in its sample. V gene TRBV12-5 combines with J gene TRBJ2-2, with 13 bases matching TRBD2. The ends lost 6 bases at V and 6 bases at J; junction bases unmatched: 4. Germline-derived CDR1 and CDR2 are LGHNT and FRNRAP. The length of the CDR3 is 15 residues. The CDR3 loop reads CASGLGLAGAGELFF. DNA for the CDR3: TGTGCTAGTGGCCTCGGACTAGCGGGGGCCGGGGAGCTGTTTTTT. The variable domain in full, with the rest retrieved from reference TRBV12-5 and TRBJ2-2, is DARVTQTPRHKVTEMGQEVTMRCQPILGHNTVFWYRQTMMQGLELLAYFRNRAPLDDSGMPKDRFSAEMPDATLATLKIQPSEPRDSAVYFCASGLGLAGAGELFFGEGSRLTVL.

This chain links TRBV30 with TRBJ2-3; the D is unclear. Trimming took off 4 bases at V and 2 bases at J, with 10 bases between the two ends. The CDR3 extends over 13 amino acids. Germline V gives CDR1 GTSNPN, CDR2 SVGIG (reference sequence). CDR3 sequence reads: CAWTALPTDTQYF. The CDR3 bases are TGTGCCTGGACAGCGTTACCCACAGATACGCAGTATTTT.

The chain uses TRBV5-1 and TRBJ2-2; 15 nucleotides match TRBD2. The CDR3 totals 18 residues. J was trimmed by 4 bases and V by 3 bases; bases with no gene match: 7. CDR1 is SGHRS and CDR2 is YFSETQ in the germline V gene. Here the CDR3 DNA reads TGCGCCAGCAGCTCGGGACTAGCGGGAGGAGAGAGCACCGGGGAGCTGTTTTTT. Its translation: CASSSGLAGGESTGELFF.

In its sample, this clone was seen a few times. The V gene is TRBV5-1, the J gene TRBJ2-2, with 7 bases identical to TRBD2. Germline V lookup: CDR1 SGHRS, CDR2 YFSETQ. V was clipped by 2 bases and J by 3 bases; unmatched bases: 4. This CDR3 comprises 15 residues. The CDR3 protein is CASSFRLADTGELFF. DNA for the CDR3: TGCGCCAGCAGCTTTCGTCTAGCGGACACCGGGGAGCTGTTTTTT.

This chain links TRBV3-1 (or the pseudogene TRBV3-2) with TRBJ2-1; 9 nucleotides align to TRBD1. V lost 4 bases and J lost 3; bases outside the gene matches: 4. This CDR3 is built from 15 residues. Looked up from germline, CDR1 is LGHDT and CDR2 is YNNKEL (reference sequence). CDR3 residues: CASSLNRGLYNEQFF. Here the CDR3 DNA reads TGTGCCAGCAGCCTTAACAGGGGGCTCTACAATGAGCAGTTCTTC.

V gene TRBV7-9 combines with J gene TRBJ2-2, with TRBD1 matching 9 bases. The junction had 6 bases not matched to a gene; V was cut back by 0 bases and J by 4 bases. Germline V CDR1 and CDR2: SEHNR, FQNEAQ (reference sequence). This CDR3 is built from 17 residues. The CDR3 region is CASSLAGTGTGTGELFF. DNA of the CDR3: TGTGCCAGCAGCTTAGCGGGGACAGGGACGGGCACCGGGGAGCTGTTTTTT.

The V gene is TRBV5-1, the J gene TRBJ2-3, with a tentative D call TRBD2 (5 bases). V lost 0 bases, J lost 5 bases, and 13 bases lay in between. Germline V CDR1 and CDR2: SGHRS, YFSETQ. This CDR3 comprises 15 residues. This chain's CDR3 is CASSLVSGSVDTQYF. CDR3 in DNA: TGCGCCAGCAGCTTGGTTTCGGGATCGGTAGATACGCAGTATTTT. Drawing the rest from reference TRBV5-1 and TRBJ2-3, the complete variable domain is KAGVTQTPRYLIKTRGQQVTLSCSPISGHRSVSWYQQTPGQGLQFLFEYFSETQRNKGNFPGRFSGRQFSNSRSEMNVSTLELGDSALYLCASSLVSGSVDTQYFGPGTRLTVL.

The V call is TRBV30, the J call TRBJ2-7; 10 bases agree with TRBD1. CDR1 is GTSNPN, CDR2 SVGIG, per germline (reference sequence). V trimming: 2 bases; J trimming: 6 bases; junction bases outside the gene matches: 1. CDR3 length: 12 amino acids. This chain's CDR3 is CAWSWDRGEQYF. The CDR3 nucleotides read TGTGCCTGGAGTTGGGACAGGGGCGAGCAGTACTTC.

This clone was recorded once. The chain carries TRBV19 and TRBJ1-2; perhaps TRBD1 as D (5 bases). The germline V gene encodes CDR1 LNHDA and CDR2 SQIVND (reference sequence). CDR3 length: 16 amino acids. V was trimmed by 1 base and J by 7 bases, leaving 19 bases between them. Written as DNA, the CDR3 is TGTGCCAGTAGTATAGTGGCGGGACTGGAGGGTAGTGGCTACACCTTC. Its translation: CASSIVAGLEGSGYTF.

The rearrangement links TRBV6-5 to TRBJ2-2; 7 bases align to TRBD2. Germline CDR1 MNHEY, CDR2 SVGAGI. The length of the CDR3 is 14 residues. V trimming: 10 bases; J trimming: 5 bases; junction bases outside the gene matches: 10. The CDR3 region has the DNA TGTGCCATCAGCCGCGGGAGAGGGACCGGGGAGCTGTTTTTT. Encoded protein: CAISRGRGTGELFF.

The V call is TRBV6-4, the J call TRBJ1-5; TRBD1 matches at 8 bases. J was trimmed by 0 bases and V by 3 bases; bases with no gene match: 10. The CDR3 consists of 18 residues. Germline CDR1 MRHNA, CDR2 SNTAGT. The CDR3, as DNA: TGTGCCAGCAGTGAACCGCGACAGGGGAGATATAGCAATCAGCCCCAGCATTTT. This encodes CASSEPRQGRYSNQPQHF.

The V gene is TRBV12-3 or TRBV12-4, the J gene TRBJ1-1, with D unresolved. CDR3 length: 13 residues. The V and J ends lost 7 bases and 4 bases respectively, with 13 bases between them. The DNA of the CDR3 is TGTGCCAGCACCGCCGGTCGGAGCACTGAAGCTTTCTTT. Encoded protein: CASTAGRSTEAFF.

The gene calls are TRBV18 and TRBJ1-6, with D tentatively TRBD1 (6 bases). The V and J ends lost 3 bases and 8 bases respectively, with 17 bases between them. CDR3 length: 16 amino acids. Germline CDR1 and CDR2: KGHSH and LQKENI. The CDR3 DNA follows: TGTGCCAGCTCACCTTTAGCTAGGGACATACATTCACCCCTCCACTTT. Its translation: CASSPLARDIHSPLHF.

J is TRBJ1-1 and V is TRBV12-3 or TRBV12-4, with TRBD1 matching 7 bases. The trim removed 0 bases at V and 8 bases at J, leaving 3 bases unmatched. The CDR3 runs to 13 residues. This chain's CDR3 is CASSLALGGEAFF. CDR3 DNA: TGTGCCAGCAGTTTAGCGTTAGGGGGCGAAGCTTTCTTT.

The chain carries TRBV27 and TRBJ2-7; 10 bases fit TRBD2. CDR3 length: 17 residues. Germline V gene data show CDR1 as MNHEY and CDR2 as SMNVEV (reference sequence). V shed 0 bases, J shed 1 base, and the junction held 6 bases outside the gene matches. DNA of the CDR3: TGTGCCAGCAGTTTATCCCCCGGACTAGCGGCGTCCTACGAGCAGTACTTC. Translating gives CASSLSPGLAASYEQYF.

This clone came up once. V gene TRBV10-1 combines with J gene TRBJ2-3; 8 nucleotides line up with TRBD2. J was trimmed by 5 bases and V by 0 bases; bases with no gene match: 10. The germline V gene encodes CDR1 WNHNN and CDR2 SYGVQD (reference sequence). The CDR3 loop spans 17 amino acids. This chain's CDR3 is CASSESKPGGPIDTQYF. Here the CDR3 DNA reads TGCGCCAGCAGTGAGTCGAAACCGGGAGGGCCGATAGATACGCAGTATTTT.

The gene calls are TRBV29-1 and TRBJ2-1; TRBD1 is a possible D gene (6 bases). The CDR3 length is 13 residues. The V and J ends lost 7 bases and 4 bases respectively, with 14 bases between them. CDR1 is SQVTM, CDR2 ANQGSEA, per germline. The CDR3 protein is CSAQGQIYNEQFF. The CDR3 bases are TGCAGCGCCCAAGGACAGATATACAATGAGCAGTTCTTC.

CDR3 residues: CASRKPGTAKRSGANVLTF. The CDR3 bases are TGTGCCAGCAGAAAGCCCGGGACAGCGAAACGCTCTGGGGCCAACGTCCTGACTTTC. The gene calls are TRBV11-2 and TRBJ2-6; 7 positions match TRBD1. Germline V gene data show CDR1 as SGHAT and CDR2 as FQNNGV. The ends lost 6 bases at V and 0 bases at J; junction bases unmatched: 14. The CDR3 has 19 amino acids.

The chain employs TRBV30 and TRBJ2-3; 9 bases line up with TRBD2. V was clipped by 0 bases and J by 5 bases; unmatched bases: 9. The CDR3 totals 16 residues. Looked up from germline, CDR1 is GTSNPN and CDR2 is SVGIG (reference sequence). In DNA, the CDR3 is TGTGCCTGGAGTGTCGCGGCTAGCGGGGTGGGAGATACGCAGTATTTT. As protein: CAWSVAASGVGDTQYF.

The chain is built from TRBV25-1 and TRBJ1-4, with TRBD1 matching over 7 bases. The CDR3 covers 15 residues. The germline CDR1 and CDR2 sequences are MGHDK and SYGVNS. CDR3 in DNA: TGTGCTGGGGGAACAGGGGTAACAACTAATGAAAAACTGTTTTTT. It is translated as CAGGTGVTTNEKLFF.

The chain is built from TRBV9 and TRBJ1-1; a possible D gene is TRBD1 (5 bases). Germline V gives CDR1 SGDLS, CDR2 YYNGEE. This CDR3 has 14 amino acids. The V gene lost 1 base and the J gene lost 0 bases, with 7 bases spanning the gap. The CDR3 loop reads CASSVQGVNTEAFF. The CDR3 region has the DNA TGTGCCAGCAGCGTACAGGGTGTGAACACTGAAGCTTTCTTT. Drawing the rest from reference TRBV9 and TRBJ1-1, the complete variable domain is DSGVTQTPKHLITATGQRVTLRCSPRSGDLSVYWYQQSLDQGLQFLIQYYNGEERAKGNILERFSAQQFPDLHSELNLSSLELGDSALYFCASSVQGVNTEAFFGQGTRLTVV.

V usage is TRBV18 and J usage is TRBJ1-5; 7 bases align to TRBD1. V dropped 2 bases and J dropped 2; count of bases not matched to a gene: 3. The CDR3 loop spans 15 amino acids. Germline loops: CDR1 KGHSH, CDR2 LQKENI. Here the CDR3 reads CASSPDRVGNQPQHF. CDR3 nucleotide sequence: TGTGCCAGCTCACCAGACAGGGTAGGCAATCAGCCCCAGCATTTT.

V usage is TRBV13 and J usage is TRBJ1-3; D unclear. CDR1 is PRHDT and CDR2 is FYEKMQ in the germline V gene (reference sequence). The CDR3 length is 15 residues. With 0 bases removed from V and 0 bases from J, the gap between germline ends came to 6 bases. The CDR3 reads CASSLGPSSGNTIYF. In DNA, the CDR3 is TGTGCCAGCAGCTTAGGTCCCAGCTCTGGAAACACCATATATTTT.

This chain joins TRBV2 and TRBJ1-1, with D possibly being TRBD1 (5 bases). CDR3 length equals 14 residues. Trimming left V 4 bases short and J 3 bases short, with 12 bases between. CDR1 is SNHLY, CDR2 FYNNEI, per germline. CDR3 in amino acids: CASSGAGQHTEAFF. The CDR3 DNA is TGTGCCAGCAGTGGAGCCGGACAACACACTGAAGCTTTCTTT.

About this clone itself: The same CDR3 also results from other DNA sequences found in this sample. The rearrangement joins TRBV20-1 to TRBJ2-7; no clear D. Germline V gene lookup returns CDR1 DFQATT and CDR2 SNEGSKA (reference sequence). The ends were cut back, 3 bases at V and 0 bases at J, with 3 bases in the middle. The CDR3 totals 11 residues. The DNA of the CDR3 is TGCAGTGCTAGGAGCTCCTACGAGCAGTACTTC. This translates into CSARSSYEQYF.

The chain combines TRBV5-1 with TRBJ2-7; D possibly corresponds to TRBD2 (6 bases). Germline V gives CDR1 SGHRS, CDR2 YFSETQ. V was shortened by 4 bases and J by 5 bases, with 16 bases between the two germline ends. The CDR3 has 14 amino acids. CDR3 sequence (DNA): TGCGCCAGCAGCAGGAGGGGCTCTCAGGACGAGCAGTACTTC. Translating gives CASSRRGSQDEQYF.

The chain couples TRBV5-1 to TRBJ1-2; the D is unclear. Between the trimmed V and J ends, which lost 0 bases and 1 base, there was a span of 4 bases. Germline V CDR1 and CDR2: SGHRS, YFSETQ. The CDR3 totals 13 residues. The CDR3 is CASSLGSNYGYTF. CDR3 in DNA: TGCGCCAGCAGCTTGGGCAGTAACTATGGCTACACCTTC.